This TCR beta chain was documented in a study of T cell repertoires in cytomegalovirus infection. About the research overall: It was the public TCR beta signatures that indicated both CMV infection and matching HLA type.

This clonotype was seen many times. No antigen is known for it. Points from the study as a whole: CMV-specific HLA-C-restricted TCR beta clonotypes dominated the ex vivo response.

Germline values: CDR1 MNHNS, CDR2 SASEGT. Trimming removed 6 bases from V and 4 bases from J; junction bases left unmatched: 14. This CDR3 has 17 amino acids. Via MiXCR, TCRdb re-called the reads, giving one row per CDR3 protein. Altogether about 230,000 distinct CDR3 sequences are present, about 23% being singletons, with the ten largest covering about 18%. The TCR comes from a human donor in good health (CMV status not recorded). Some clones in this sample may be carry-over from other donors' samples. V gene TRBV6-1 combines with J gene TRBJ1-1, with 10 bases that match TRBD1. Sequencing was carried out using CD8+ T cells from PBMCs. CDR3 sequence: CASSFPGQGGDGTEAFF. The CDR3 DNA sequence: TGTGCCAGCAGCTTCCCCGGACAGGGGGGGGATGGCACTGAAGCTTTCTTT.